These T cell receptor beta chains were read from a single sample in a study of cytomegalovirus exposure and HLA in healthy donors. Assay used: immunoSEQ multiplex PCR; TCRdb lists only in-frame clones, some missing. This table has about 150,000 clones, about 61% appearing once. Sequences were obtained from PBMCs. These receptors were obtained from a woman aged 40-49 years in good health and CMV-seronegative. CDR3s include the opening cysteine and the closing phenylalanine or tryptophan. A D gene is named only where the DNA matches it firmly. Expanded clones are given a class, and other clones once, few, many or no size at all.

V: TRBV7-3
size: NA
D: TRBD1
J: TRBJ1-1
CDR3: CASSEGANTEAFF
DNA: TGTGCCAGCTCGGAGGGGGCGAACACTGAAGCTTTCTTT

V: TRBV6-5
size: NA
D: NA
J: TRBJ1-1
CDR3: CASSFLRENTEAFF
DNA: TGTGCCAGCAGTTTCTTACGGGAGAACACTGAAGCTTTCTTT

V: TRBV7-2
size: NA
D: TRBD1
J: TRBJ2-7
CDR3: CASSLAGTGVHEQYF
DNA: TGTGCCAGCAGCTTAGCGGGGACAGGGGTGCACGAGCAGTACTTC

V: TRBV12-5
size: few
D: NA
J: TRBJ1-3
CDR3: CASGSPGTGNTIYF
DNA: TGTGCTAGTGGTTCTCCAGGGACTGGAAACACCATATATTTT

V: TRBV5-1
size: NA
D: TRBD1
J: TRBJ1-1
CDR3: CASSLDGTGIEAFF
DNA: TGCGCCAGCAGCTTGGATGGGACAGGGATTGAAGCTTTCTTT

V: TRBV6-1
size: medium-sized
D: NA
J: TRBJ1-1
CDR3: CARKKREAFF
DNA: TGTGCCAGGAAAAAGCGTGAAGCTTTCTTT

V: TRBV10-2
size: NA
D: NA
J: TRBJ2-3
CDR3: CASSQRAVADTQYF
DNA: TGCGCCAGTTCCCAGCGGGCCGTTGCAGATACGCAGTATTTT

V: TRBV29-1
size: NA
D: NA
J: TRBJ2-3
CDR3: CSVRDWRAGERTDTQYF
DNA: TGCAGCGTTCGGGATTGGCGGGCAGGGGAGCGCACAGATACGCAGTATTTT

V: TRBV29-1
size: NA
D: NA
J: TRBJ1-2
CDR3: CSVGGQGGNGYTF
DNA: TGCAGCGTTGGGGGTCAGGGAGGAAATGGCTACACCTTC

V: TRBV7-9
size: NA
D: TRBD1
J: TRBJ1-1
CDR3: CASSLGTGNTEAFF
DNA: TGTGCCAGCAGCCTAGGGACAGGGAACACTGAAGCTTTCTTT

V: TRBV7-9
size: NA
D: NA
J: TRBJ1-2
CDR3: CASSLPGGQTIYGYTF
DNA: TGTGCCAGCAGCCTCCCGGGAGGGCAGACCATCTATGGCTACACCTTC

V: TRBV27
size: NA
D: NA
J: TRBJ2-6
CDR3: CASSLVHDSGANVLTF
DNA: TGTGCCAGCAGTTTAGTACACGACTCGGGGGCCAACGTCCTGACTTTC

V: TRBV11-2
size: NA
D: NA
J: TRBJ1-3
CDR3: CASSSSPGNTIYF
DNA: TGTGCCAGCAGCTCGAGTCCTGGAAACACCATATATTTT

V: TRBV4-1
size: few
D: NA
J: TRBJ2-1
CDR3: CASSQWGPNNNEQFF
DNA: TGCGCCAGCAGCCAGTGGGGCCCCAATAACAATGAGCAGTTCTTC

V: TRBV5-4
size: NA
D: NA
J: TRBJ2-3
CDR3: CASSLGQLNTDTQYF
DNA: TGTGCCAGCAGCCTTGGACAGCTTAACACAGATACGCAGTATTTT

V: TRBV11-2
size: NA
D: NA
J: TRBJ1-1
CDR3: CASSRTVGGTEAFF
DNA: TGTGCCAGCAGCCGCACGGTCGGGGGGACTGAAGCTTTCTTT

V: TRBV19
size: few
D: NA
J: TRBJ2-5
CDR3: CASSREETQYF
DNA: TGTGCCAGTAGCAGGGAAGAGACCCAGTACTTC

V: TRBV5-1
size: few
D: NA
J: TRBJ2-3
CDR3: CASSGGTASTDTQYF
DNA: TGCGCCAGCAGCGGGGGGACAGCTAGCACAGATACGCAGTATTTT

V: TRBV12-5
size: NA
D: NA
J: TRBJ1-1
CDR3: CASGLLGVDTEAFF
DNA: TGTGCTAGTGGTTTGTTAGGGGTGGACACTGAAGCTTTCTTT

V: TRBV20-1
size: NA
D: NA
J: TRBJ1-2
CDR3: CRVGLANGYTF
DNA: TGCAGGGTGGGACTCGCTAACGGCTACACCTTC

V: TRBV6-5
size: NA
D: TRBD1
J: TRBJ1-2
CDR3: CASRRTGGGMRGYTF
DNA: TGTGCCAGCAGACGCACAGGGGGCGGGATGAGAGGCTACACCTTC

V: TRBV6-5
size: NA
D: TRBD1
J: TRBJ1-1
CDR3: CASSRGRGTEAFF
DNA: TGTGCCAGTTCCAGGGGGCGAGGCACTGAAGCTTTCTTT

V: TRBV14
size: once
D: NA
J: TRBJ1-2
CDR3: CASSRGQRGYTF
DNA: TGTGCCAGCAGCCGCGGACAGCGAGGCTACACCTTC

V: TRBV11-2
size: NA
D: NA
J: TRBJ2-3
CDR3: CASSRGTASTDTQYF
DNA: TGTGCCAGCAGCCGGGGGACAGCTAGCACAGATACGCAGTATTTT

V: TRBV28
size: NA
D: TRBD1
J: TRBJ1-3
CDR3: CASSGDREYTGNTIYF
DNA: TGTGCCAGCAGTGGGGACAGGGAATATACTGGAAACACCATATATTTT

V: TRBV19
size: NA
D: NA
J: TRBJ1-1
CDR3: CASRAGRMNTEAFF
DNA: TGTGCCAGTAGGGCCGGGAGAATGAACACTGAAGCTTTCTTT

V: TRBV7-3
size: NA
D: TRBD2
J: TRBJ2-1
CDR3: CASSSTSGGRNEQFF
DNA: TGTGCCAGCAGCTCGACTAGCGGGGGGAGGAATGAGCAGTTCTTC